These 28 T cell receptor beta chains were sequenced from one sample in a study of blood T cell repertoires in COVID-19. TCRdb's table, derived via immunoSEQ multiplex PCR, lists solely in-frame clones and lacks some. The repertoire has tens of thousands of clones, around 90% of them found once; the top ten carry around 5.2%. The sample was peripheral blood. All receptors come from a man aged 60 to 75 with COVID-19, enrolled during active disease.

The CDR3 DNA reads as TGTGCCAGTAGTCCGGACAGGGGGCTGGGTGGCTACACCTTC. Its translation is CASSPDRGLGGYTF. The rearrangement uses TRBV19 and TRBJ1-2; 11 bases are shared with TRBD1. J lost 7 bases, V lost 5 bases, and 6 bases had no gene match. The CDR3 sequence is 14 residues long. Germline V gene data show CDR1 as LNHDA and CDR2 as SQIVND (reference sequence).

The V call is TRBV4-1, the J call TRBJ2-7, with D perhaps TRBD2 (5 bases). Germline CDR1 and CDR2: MGHRA and YSYEKL. The CDR3 loop spans 16 amino acids. V gave up 3 bases and J gave up 5 bases, with 20 bases separating them. The CDR3 bases are TGCGCCAGCAGCCATCAAAGAGGGAATCTTCTGCACGAGCAGTACTTC. This encodes CASSHQRGNLLHEQYF.

V gene TRBV5-1 combines with J gene TRBJ2-1, with D tentatively TRBD2 (7 bases). V was shortened by 4 bases and J by 4 bases, with 12 bases between the two germline ends. Looked up from germline, CDR1 is SGHRS and CDR2 is YFSETQ. The CDR3 runs 14 residues. CDR3 DNA: TGCGCCAGCAGCCCGGGGGGCGTGTACAATGAGCAGTTCTTC. This translates into CASSPGGVYNEQFF.

The rearrangement uses TRBV5-5 and TRBJ1-5, with D hard to call. CDR3 size: 13 residues. V was pared by 3 bases and J by 6 bases, with 10 bases between. CDR1 is SGHKS and CDR2 is YYEKEE in the germline V gene (reference sequence). The CDR3 protein is CASSSLTGQPQHF. CDR3 sequence (DNA): TGTGCCAGCAGCTCTCTAACCGGTCAGCCCCAGCATTTT.

The chain joins TRBV5-1 to TRBJ2-1, with D tentatively TRBD2 (5 bases). This CDR3 contains 16 residues. The V gene's germline CDR1 is SGHRS and CDR2 YFSETQ. V was cut by 1 base and J by 6 bases, with 17 bases left in between. Here the CDR3 DNA reads TGCGCCAGCAGCTTGAACCTAGGAGGATGGGGCAATGAGCAGTTCTTC. It is translated as CASSLNLGGWGNEQFF. The entire variable domain, with the rest obtained from reference TRBV5-1 and TRBJ2-1, is as follows: KAGVTQTPRYLIKTRGQQVTLSCSPISGHRSVSWYQQTPGQGLQFLFEYFSETQRNKGNFPGRFSGRQFSNSRSEMNVSTLELGDSALYLCASSLNLGGWGNEQFFGPGTRLTVL.

The V call is TRBV16, the J call TRBJ2-5; D ambiguous. CDR1 and CDR2 from the germline V gene are KGHSY and FQNENV. The CDR3 is 13 amino acids. V was clipped by 4 bases and J by 1 base, with 7 bases between them. The CDR3 DNA sequence: TGTGCCAGCAGCCCAGACTTCCAAGAGACCCAGTACTTC. Translating gives CASSPDFQETQYF.

This chain uses TRBV7-3 with TRBJ2-3, with TRBD2 as a possible D gene (6 bases). Per germline, CDR1 SGHTA and CDR2 FQGTGA. Between the trimmed V and J ends, which lost 5 bases and 1 base, there was a span of 22 bases. The CDR3 consists of 18 residues. CDR3: CASSIRGILAERTDTQYF. CDR3 bases: TGTGCCAGCAGCATCCGCGGGATTTTAGCGGAACGCACAGATACGCAGTATTTT.

This rearrangement joins TRBV28 to TRBJ1-6, with D tentatively TRBD1 (5 bases). CDR1 and CDR2 (germline): MDHEN, SYDVKM. Trimming shortened V by 3 bases and J by 6 bases, and 9 bases separated the two germline ends. This CDR3 spans 14 amino acids. CDR3 coding DNA: TGTGCCAGCAGTTTGGCAGGGCCTAATTCACCCCTCCACTTT. Translation: CASSLAGPNSPLHF. Full variable domain (missing parts from reference TRBV28 and TRBJ1-6): DVKVTQSSRYLVKRTGEKVFLECVQDMDHENMFWYRQDPGLGLRLIYFSYDVKMKEKGDIPEGYSVSREKKERFSLILESASTNQTSMYLCASSLAGPNSPLHFGNGTRLTVT.

The chain employs TRBV4-1 and TRBJ1-2, with a possible D match to TRBD1 (5 bases). The CDR3 runs to 13 residues. The germline V gene encodes CDR1 MGHRA and CDR2 YSYEKL. V lost 0 bases and J lost 4, with 6 bases in between. The CDR3 is CASSQETGYGYTF. DNA of the CDR3: TGCGCCAGCAGCCAAGAAACAGGCTATGGCTACACCTTC.

V and J are TRBV5-4 and TRBJ2-2, with 8 bases fitting TRBD1. The CDR3 runs to 16 residues. J lost 0 bases, V lost 4 bases, and 5 bases had no gene match. Germline CDR1 and CDR2: SGHNT and YYREEE (reference sequence). The CDR3 reads CASSLGQGANTGELFF. The CDR3 DNA follows: TGTGCCAGCAGCCTCGGACAGGGAGCGAACACCGGGGAGCTGTTTTTT.

CDR3 sequence (DNA): TGTGCCAGCAGCTCGTTAAGGACTAGCGGTTCCTACGAGCAGTACTTC. Protein: CASSSLRTSGSYEQYF. The chain joins TRBV7-3 to TRBJ2-7; TRBD2 matches 10 bases. Germline values: CDR1 SGHTA, CDR2 FQGTGA. V trimming: 4 bases; J trimming: 1 base; junction bases outside the gene matches: 7. The CDR3 consists of 16 residues.

This chain connects TRBV5-1 to TRBJ2-3, with a possible D match to TRBD1 (6 bases). This CDR3 is 14 amino acids long. Deletions cut 6 bases from V and 5 bases from J, with 16 bases between. Per the germline V gene, CDR1 is SGHRS and CDR2 is YFSETQ. The CDR3 DNA follows: TGCGCCAGCACCATACAGGGTGTGGGAGATACGCAGTATTTT. Residues: CASTIQGVGDTQYF.

This chain links TRBV15 with TRBJ1-1; 8 nucleotides agree with TRBD1. The CDR3 contains 14 residues. The germline gives CDR1 LNHNV, CDR2 YYDKDF (reference sequence). The V segment lost 6 bases and the J segment 3 bases; nucleotides outside the gene matches: 6. The CDR3 is CATSKDRVHTEAFF. The CDR3 DNA reads as TGTGCCACCAGTAAGGACAGGGTGCACACTGAAGCTTTCTTT.

This clone has just a few counts. The chain carries TRBV10-3 and TRBJ2-7; 9 nucleotides align to TRBD1. The V and J ends lost 3 bases and 6 bases, in that order; junction bases with no gene match: 6. CDR1 and CDR2 from the germline V gene are ENHRY and SYGVKD. The CDR3 loop spans 14 amino acids. CDR3 DNA: TGTGCCATCAGTGATGAGACAGGGGGGTCCGAGCAGTACTTC. It translates to CAISDETGGSEQYF.

The rearrangement links TRBV7-2 to TRBJ2-7; 9 nucleotides agree with TRBD1. The CDR3 consists of 15 residues. CDR1 is SGHTA, CDR2 FQGNSA, per germline. V lost 5 bases to trimming and J lost 3 bases; unmatched junction nucleotides: 8. Written as DNA, the CDR3 is TGTGCCAGCAGCGATGCAGGACAGGGGCGCTACGAGCAGTACTTC. As protein: CASSDAGQGRYEQYF.

J is TRBJ1-6 and V is TRBV6-5; 9 positions match TRBD1. This CDR3 has 14 amino acids. V gave up 5 bases and J gave up 7 bases; unmatched junction bases: 3. Germline V gene data show CDR1 as MNHEY and CDR2 as SVGAGI. In DNA form, the CDR3 reads TGTGCCAGCAGTAACAGGGGGCAGAATTCACCCCTCCACTTT. Amino acids: CASSNRGQNSPLHF.

The chain has TRBV11-2 and TRBJ2-1; D may be TRBD2 (6 bases). The germline gives CDR1 SGHAT, CDR2 FQNNGV. The CDR3 totals 15 residues. The V end lost 1 base, the J end lost 1 base, and 8 bases lay between the germline ends. The CDR3 region is CASSLAGSSYNEQFF. The CDR3 DNA follows: TGTGCCAGCAGCTTAGCCGGGAGTTCCTACAATGAGCAGTTCTTC.

The chain has TRBV7-8 and TRBJ1-5, with 12 bases that match TRBD1. The trim removed 1 base at V and 4 bases at J, leaving 11 bases unmatched. CDR1 and CDR2 (germline): SGHVS, FQNEAQ. The CDR3 covers 19 residues. This chain's CDR3 is CASSLGGQGARFGNQPQHF. CDR3 nucleotide sequence: TGTGCCAGCAGCTTAGGGGGACAGGGGGCGCGGTTCGGAAATCAGCCCCAGCATTTT.

This chain connects TRBV21-1 to TRBJ1-5; the D call of TRBD1 is as the table states it, not checked on the DNA. TRBV21-1 is a documented pseudogene. The CDR3 has 18 residues. CDR3 residues: CASEPPDRGHLGDQPQHF. The CDR3 DNA sequence: TGTGCCAGCGAACCACCGGACAGGGGTCATCTAGGTGATCAGCCCCAGCATTTT.

The J gene is TRBJ2-2, the V gene TRBV15; unclear D gene. This CDR3 has 15 amino acids. Germline loops: CDR1 LNHNV, CDR2 YYDKDF (reference sequence). V was clipped by 0 bases and J by 4 bases, with 9 bases between them. The CDR3 spells CATSRDSPGTGELFF. The CDR3 coding sequence is TGTGCCACCAGCAGAGACTCTCCGGGCACCGGGGAGCTGTTTTTT.

CDR3 sequence (DNA): TGTGCCAGCGCGGGACTAGCGGGAGGAGAGACCCAGTACTTC. The encoded protein is CASAGLAGGETQYF. The rearrangement uses TRBV27 and TRBJ2-5, with 15 nucleotides matching TRBD2. Germline V gives CDR1 MNHEY, CDR2 SMNVEV (reference sequence). CDR3 size: 14 residues. J gave up 4 bases and V 8 bases, and 2 bases lay outside the gene matches.

The V gene is TRBV27, the J gene TRBJ2-7; TRBD2 aligns across 7 bases. V lost 8 bases and J lost 0; bases outside the gene matches: 4. Germline V gene sequence: CDR1 MNHEY, CDR2 SMNVEV (reference sequence). This CDR3 comprises 13 residues. The DNA of the CDR3 is TGTGCCAGCTTCGGGGGGAGCTCCTACGAGCAGTACTTC. Its protein product is CASFGGSSYEQYF.

The chain joins TRBV9 to TRBJ2-3, with 10 bases matching TRBD2. This CDR3 is 17 amino acids long. Trimming cost V 4 bases and J 0 bases; bases outside gene matches: 8. Germline V gives CDR1 SGDLS, CDR2 YYNGEE. The CDR3 protein is CASSSRTSGYSTDTQYF. In DNA form, the CDR3 reads TGTGCCAGCAGCTCCAGGACTAGCGGATATAGCACAGATACGCAGTATTTT.

The genes are TRBV11-3 and TRBJ2-7; D unclear. There are 14 residues in the CDR3. V lost 2 bases and J 0 bases, leaving 8 bases between the germline ends. Germline V gene sequence: CDR1 SGHNT, CDR2 YENEEA. In nucleotides, the CDR3 is TGTGCCAGCAGCTTAATGGCAGTCTCCTACGAGCAGTACTTC. Protein product: CASSLMAVSYEQYF.

The chain links TRBV9 to TRBJ2-5; D possibly corresponds to TRBD1 (5 bases). In germline, CDR1 is SGDLS, CDR2 YYNGEE. The CDR3 sequence is 15 residues long. V was shortened by 0 bases and J by 5 bases, with 14 bases between the two germline ends. The CDR3 DNA reads as TGTGCCAGCAGCGTAGGGGCAGGAGCAGGGGAGACCCAGTACTTC. This encodes CASSVGAGAGETQYF.

The V and J genes are TRBV5-4 and TRBJ2-3; 12 nucleotides match TRBD2. J was trimmed by 3 bases and V by 4 bases; bases with no gene match: 6. The germline gives CDR1 SGHNT, CDR2 YYREEE (reference sequence). The length of the CDR3 is 16 residues. CDR3 protein: CASSPATSGRTDTQYF. The CDR3 coding sequence is TGTGCCAGCAGCCCCGCGACTAGCGGGAGAACAGATACGCAGTATTTT.

The chain carries TRBV2 and TRBJ2-1; possibly TRBD2 for D (5 bases). The germline V and J ends were trimmed by 3 bases and 7 bases, with 13 bases remaining between them. There are 14 residues in the CDR3. Germline V CDR1 and CDR2: SNHLY, FYNNEI. The CDR3 DNA reads as TGTGCCAGCAGTGATTTTGTGGGAGATAATGAGCAGTTCTTC. As protein: CASSDFVGDNEQFF.

V is TRBV28 and J is TRBJ2-5; 8 bases line up with TRBD1. CDR3 length equals 14 residues. The V gene's germline CDR1 is MDHEN and CDR2 SYDVKM. V shed 5 bases and J 1 base; nucleotides not matched to a gene: 3. CDR3 coding DNA: TGTGCCAGCAGTCATGACAGGGGCCAAGAGACCCAGTACTTC. It yields the protein CASSHDRGQETQYF.